These 12 T cell receptor beta chains were sequenced from one sample in a study of cytomegalovirus exposure and HLA in healthy donors. Sequencing used immunoSEQ multiplex PCR; TCRdb keeps in-frame clones, though not all of them. The data contain approximately 160,000 clones, roughly 91% of them singletons. The sequenced sample consisted of PBMCs. Receptor source: a woman under 30 in good health and CMV-seropositive.

In its sample, this clone was seen a few times. The chain carries TRBV6-5 and TRBJ2-7, with TRBD2 identical over 12 bases. Germline CDR1 reads MNHEY; CDR2 reads SVGAGI. V trimming: 4 bases; J trimming: 9 bases; junction bases outside the gene matches: 10. The CDR3 loop spans 15 amino acids. The CDR3 coding sequence is TGTGCCAGCAGTTCGATCGGCGGACTAGCGGGAATGCAGTACTTC. Translation: CASSSIGGLAGMQYF.

The chain links TRBV5-6 to TRBJ2-3; perhaps TRBD2 as D (5 bases). CDR1 is SGHDT, CDR2 YYEEEE, per germline. The V end lost 5 bases, the J end lost 3 bases, and 13 bases lay between the germline ends. The CDR3 sequence is 14 residues long. The CDR3, as DNA: TGTGCCAGCAGGCTGGGTCTAGCTACAGATACGCAGTATTTT. Translation gives CASRLGLATDTQYF.

The rearrangement links TRBV29-1 to TRBJ1-2, with TRBD1 matching over 7 bases. Germline V gene lookup returns CDR1 SQVTM and CDR2 ANQGSEA. The CDR3 is made up of 12 amino acids. With 6 bases clipped from V and 6 bases from J, the junction kept 7 bases outside the gene matches. The CDR3 here is CSVVTGSDGYTF. The CDR3 DNA reads TGCAGCGTGGTGACAGGGAGCGATGGCTACACCTTC. Looking up the rest from reference TRBV29-1 and TRBJ1-2 gives the full variable domain: SAVISQKPSRDICQRGTSLTIQCQVDSQVTMMFWYRQQPGQSLTLIATANQGSEATYESGFVIDKFPISRPNLTFSTLTVSNMSPEDSSIYLCSVVTGSDGYTFGSGTRLTVV.

The chain couples TRBV29-1 to TRBJ1-2; maybe TRBD1 (5 bases). The CDR3 length is 14 residues. Germline-derived CDR1 and CDR2 are SQVTM and ANQGSEA. Between the trimmed V and J ends, which lost 3 bases and 6 bases, there was a span of 17 bases. The DNA of the CDR3 is TGCAGCGTTGAGACCTCGCGGGGCGAGGATGGCTACACCTTC. This sequence encodes CSVETSRGEDGYTF.

The rearrangement links TRBV29-1 to TRBJ1-2; 7 positions match TRBD1. The CDR3 runs to 14 residues. Unmatched junction bases numbered 11, after V lost 6 bases and J lost 4 bases. CDR1 and CDR2 (germline): SQVTM, ANQGSEA. The CDR3 here is CSVDRWQGGYGYTF. The DNA for the CDR3 is TGCAGCGTCGATCGTTGGCAGGGGGGCTATGGCTACACCTTC.

The chain is built from TRBV6-1 and TRBJ1-1; tentatively, D is TRBD1 (5 bases). The germline CDR1 and CDR2 sequences are MNHNS and SASEGT. Trimming removed 7 bases at V and 5 bases at J, with 14 bases between. The CDR3 consists of 13 residues. In nucleotides, the CDR3 is TGTGCCAGCACACCAGGGTTTAGGACTGAAGCTTTCTTT. As protein: CASTPGFRTEAFF.

The CDR3 DNA sequence: TGTGCCAGCAGCATTGGAGCGGGAAGGATCCACGGGGAGCTGTTTTTT. Protein product: CASSIGAGRIHGELFF. The V call is TRBV21-1, the J call TRBJ2-2; the DNA was not compared with TRBD2, the D call given in the table. TRBV21-1 is a documented pseudogene. The CDR3 extends over 16 amino acids.

The chain joins TRBV19 to TRBJ2-3, with D tentatively TRBD2 (7 bases). Germline V CDR1 and CDR2: LNHDA, SQIVND (reference sequence). The germline V and J ends were trimmed by 3 bases and 4 bases, with 20 bases remaining between them. This CDR3 is built from 17 residues. CDR3 DNA: TGTGCCAGTAGTATGTTTAGAGGGGGAGGGCCCGCAGATACGCAGTATTTT. This encodes CASSMFRGGGPADTQYF. Together with reference TRBV19 and TRBJ2-3, the CDR3 gives the full variable domain: DGGITQSPKYLFRKEGQNVTLSCEQNLNHDAMYWYRQDPGQGLRLIYYSQIVNDFQKGDIAEGYSVSREKKESFPLTVTSAQKNPTAFYLCASSMFRGGGPADTQYFGPGTRLTVL.

The chain has TRBV4-1 and TRBJ2-1, with D perhaps matching TRBD2 (5 bases). Trimming shortened V by 5 bases and J by 4 bases, and 21 bases separated the two germline ends. In germline, CDR1 is MGHRA, CDR2 YSYEKL. This CDR3 spans 17 amino acids. CDR3 loop: CASSVSGGELIYNEQFF. The CDR3 DNA is TGCGCCAGCAGCGTTTCCGGAGGAGAACTAATTTACAATGAGCAGTTCTTC.

This chain joins TRBV7-6 and TRBJ2-7, with D possibly matching TRBD1 (5 bases). CDR1 is SGHVS, CDR2 FNYEAQ, per germline. With 1 base removed from V and 3 bases from J, the gap between germline ends came to 10 bases. The CDR3 runs to 14 residues. In DNA, the CDR3 is TGTGCCAGCAGCTTAGTTCAGGGAAACTACGAGCAGTACTTC. As protein: CASSLVQGNYEQYF. Using reference TRBV7-6 and TRBJ2-7 for the parts outside the CDR3, the full variable domain is GAGVSQSPRYKVTKRGQDVALRCDPISGHVSLYWYRQALGQGPEFLTYFNYEAQQDKSGLPNDRFSAERPEGSISTLTIQRTEQRDSAMYRCASSLVQGNYEQYFGPGTRLTVT.

J is TRBJ2-5 and V is TRBV5-1, with TRBD2 matching 12 bases. The CDR3 covers 15 residues. The V and J ends lost 4 bases and 2 bases, in that order; junction bases with no gene match: 3. Per germline, CDR1 SGHRS and CDR2 YFSETQ. DNA for the CDR3: TGCGCCAGCAGCGTGACTAGCGGGGGTCAAGAGACCCAGTACTTC. Translated, it gives CASSVTSGGQETQYF.

This chain joins TRBV30 and TRBJ2-4, with a weak D call TRBD1 (5 bases). CDR3 length: 19 residues. Germline V lookup: CDR1 GTSNPN, CDR2 SVGIG (reference sequence). Trimming stripped 0 bases from V and 1 base from J, with 22 bases between. The CDR3 loop is CAWSVIGQLALFAKNIQYF. CDR3 DNA sequence: TGTGCCTGGAGTGTAATCGGACAACTTGCCCTTTTCGCCAAAAACATTCAGTACTTC.